Shown below are 17 T cell receptor beta chains from a single sample sequenced in a study of blood T cell repertoires in COVID-19. Profiled with immunoSEQ multiplex PCR; TCRdb holds only in-frame clones, not every one. The sample lists over 150,000 clones, around 86% occurring once. Sequences were obtained from peripheral blood. All receptors derive from a woman aged 70-85 years with COVID-19, enrolled during active disease.

This rearrangement joins TRBV24-1 to TRBJ2-7; D gene unclear. CDR3 size: 14 residues. Trimming stripped 2 bases from V and 6 bases from J, with 13 bases between. Germline V gene data show CDR1 as KGHDR and CDR2 as SFDVKD. CDR3 sequence: CATSDSLNGFEQYF. The CDR3 DNA reads as TGTGCCACCAGTGATTCCCTTAACGGGTTCGAGCAGTACTTC.

This chain connects TRBV7-2 to TRBJ1-5, with 7 positions matching TRBD1. V lost 7 bases to trimming and J lost 7 bases; unmatched junction nucleotides: 7. The CDR3 sequence is 13 residues long. Germline lookup yields CDR1 SGHTA and CDR2 FQGNSA. CDR3 nucleotide sequence: TGTGCCAGCACCGACGACAGGGACCAGCCCCAGCATTTT. Its protein product is CASTDDRDQPQHF.

A few counts support this clone. The chain combines TRBV7-2 with TRBJ2-7, with TRBD1 identical over 7 bases. CDR1 is SGHTA and CDR2 is FQGNSA in the germline V gene. The junction had 6 bases not matched to a gene; V was cut back by 5 bases and J by 2 bases. This CDR3 has 14 residues. The CDR3 DNA follows: TGTGCCAGCAGCGCCACCGGGACAGCCTACGAGCAGTACTTC. Protein sequence: CASSATGTAYEQYF. The full variable domain, its missing parts supplied by reference TRBV7-2 and TRBJ2-7, is GAGVSQSPSNKVTEKGKDVELRCDPISGHTALYWYRQSLGQGLEFLIYFQGNSAPDKSGLPSDRFSAERTGGSVSTLTIQRTQQEDSAVYLCASSATGTAYEQYFGPGTRLTVT.

The genes are TRBV10-1 and TRBJ2-3; the match to TRBD1 covers 8 bases. The V and J ends lost 3 bases and 2 bases, in that order; junction bases with no gene match: 7. This CDR3 spans 16 amino acids. Germline values: CDR1 WNHNN, CDR2 SYGVQD (reference sequence). CDR3 DNA: TGCGCCAGCAGTGACCGGGACAGGAGGGACACAGATACGCAGTATTTT. It is translated as CASSDRDRRDTDTQYF.

V usage is TRBV2 and J usage is TRBJ2-5; D ambiguous. Germline V gene data show CDR1 as SNHLY and CDR2 as FYNNEI. CDR3 length equals 11 residues. V lost 7 bases and J 4 bases, leaving 7 bases between the germline ends. CDR3 bases: TGTGCCAGCATGACAACAGAGACCCAGTACTTC. Its translation is CASMTTETQYF.

The V call is TRBV5-4, the J call TRBJ2-7, with TRBD2 as a possible D gene (7 bases). The V end lost 4 bases, the J end lost 6 bases, and 17 bases lay between the germline ends. Germline-derived CDR1 and CDR2 are SGHNT and YYREEE (reference sequence). CDR3 length equals 14 residues. The CDR3, as DNA: TGTGCCAGCAGCCCTCGAGGGGGGGACCGCGAGCAGTACTTC. Translating it yields CASSPRGGDREQYF.

The chain carries TRBV6-6 and TRBJ2-2; D is possibly TRBD1 (5 bases). The length of the CDR3 is 15 residues. V gave up 5 bases and J gave up 1 base, with 11 bases separating them. Germline V gene sequence: CDR1 MNHNY, CDR2 SVGAGI (reference sequence). CDR3 amino acids: CASSIQGQNTGELFF. The CDR3 DNA reads TGTGCCAGCAGTATCCAGGGCCAGAACACCGGGGAGCTGTTTTTT.

The table lists this clone with a few counts. J is TRBJ2-2 and V is TRBV19; TRBD1 matches 8 bases. This CDR3 comprises 15 residues. CDR1 is LNHDA, CDR2 SQIVND, per germline (reference sequence). Trimming took 6 bases from V and 2 from J; bases not matched to a gene: 5. This chain's CDR3 is CASRPDRDNTGELFF. The CDR3 nucleotides are TGTGCCAGTAGACCGGACAGGGATAACACCGGGGAGCTGTTTTTT.

The chain joins TRBV7-8 to TRBJ2-7; D is possibly TRBD2 (6 bases). The CDR3 loop spans 15 amino acids. V was pared by 0 bases and J by 0 bases, with 9 bases between. CDR1 and CDR2 from the germline V gene are SGHVS and FQNEAQ. CDR3 amino acids: CASSLARGISYEQYF. In nucleotides, the CDR3 is TGTGCCAGCAGCTTAGCGCGGGGTATCTCCTACGAGCAGTACTTC. The entire variable domain, with the rest obtained from reference TRBV7-8 and TRBJ2-7, is as follows: GAGVSQSPRYKVAKRGQDVALRCDPISGHVSLFWYQQALGQGPEFLTYFQNEAQLDKSGLPSDRFFAERPEGSVSTLKIQRTQQEDSAVYLCASSLARGISYEQYFGPGTRLTVT.

The V call is TRBV5-6, the J call TRBJ2-5; D is possibly TRBD2 (5 bases). The V gene's germline CDR1 is SGHDT and CDR2 YYEEEE. CDR3 length equals 14 residues. Between the trimmed V and J ends, which lost 5 bases and 0 bases, there was a span of 11 bases. The CDR3 nucleotides read TGTGCCAGCAGTATGCAGCGGTACCAAGAGACCCAGTACTTC. This translates into CASSMQRYQETQYF.

V gene TRBV24-1 combines with J gene TRBJ2-2; 7 bases are shared with TRBD1. The CDR3 is 16 residues long. V was clipped by 2 bases and J by 4 bases; unmatched bases: 6. Germline V lookup: CDR1 KGHDR, CDR2 SFDVKD. CDR3 nucleotides: TGTGCCACCAGTGATTGGACAGGCCGGGGCACCGGGGAGCTGTTTTTT. Protein: CATSDWTGRGTGELFF.

CDR3 in DNA: TGTGCCAGCAGTCCCCGGGAGACCCAGTACTTC. Amino acids: CASSPRETQYF. The J gene is TRBJ2-5, the V gene TRBV12-3 or TRBV12-4; D is unresolved. V lost 5 bases and J 5 bases, leaving 6 bases between the germline ends. The CDR3 contains 11 residues.

The rearrangement uses TRBV7-9 and TRBJ2-1, with a tentative D call TRBD2 (5 bases). The CDR3 consists of 16 residues. CDR1 is SEHNR, CDR2 FQNEAQ, per germline (reference sequence). V was clipped by 5 bases and J by 3 bases, with 17 bases between them. The CDR3 DNA is TGTGCCAGCAGCCAGAGGTCAGCAGCGGACTACAATGAGCAGTTCTTC. It yields the protein CASSQRSAADYNEQFF. Full variable domain (missing parts from reference TRBV7-9 and TRBJ2-1): DTGVSQNPRHKITKRGQNVTFRCDPISEHNRLYWYRQTLGQGPEFLTYFQNEAQLEKSRLLSDRFSAERPKGSFSTLEIQRTEQGDSAMYLCASSQRSAADYNEQFFGPGTRLTVL.

This chain joins TRBV27 and TRBJ1-2, with a tentative D call TRBD1 (5 bases). Germline CDR1 and CDR2: MNHEY and SMNVEV (reference sequence). This CDR3 spans 14 amino acids. The germline V and J ends were trimmed by 5 bases and 7 bases, with 17 bases remaining between them. The CDR3 DNA sequence: TGTGCCAGCAGTACCCAATCAGGGTTCGGTGGCTACACCTTC. It translates to CASSTQSGFGGYTF.

The V call is TRBV5-1, the J call TRBJ2-1, with TRBD1 matching over 8 bases. With V trimmed by 4 bases and J by 7 bases, 10 bases remained unmatched. The CDR3 sequence is 15 residues long. The germline gives CDR1 SGHRS, CDR2 YFSETQ. In DNA, the CDR3 is TGCGCCAGCAGCCCGACAGGGGAAAATTTAAATGAGCAGTTCTTC. Residues: CASSPTGENLNEQFF.

The chain couples TRBV9 to TRBJ2-1; the D is unclear. Germline lookup yields CDR1 SGDLS and CDR2 YYNGEE. Trimming pared 4 bases from V and 8 bases from J, leaving 19 bases between. The CDR3 has 15 amino acids. CDR3 in DNA: TGTGCCAGCAGCCGTAGAATCCTACCCCAGGATGAGCAGTTCTTC. As protein: CASSRRILPQDEQFF.

This rearrangement joins TRBV15 to TRBJ1-3; a weak D match, TRBD1 (6 bases). Between the trimmed V and J ends, which lost 4 bases and 0 bases, there was a span of 10 bases. This CDR3 region has 15 residues. CDR1 is LNHNV and CDR2 is YYDKDF in the germline V gene (reference sequence). CDR3 DNA sequence: TGTGCCACCAGCACCGGGACAACCTCTGGAAACACCATATATTTT. It yields the protein CATSTGTTSGNTIYF. Combining the CDR3 with reference TRBV15 and TRBJ1-3 gives the whole variable domain DAMVIQNPRYQVTQFGKPVTLSCSQTLNHNVMYWYQQKSSQAPKLLFHYYDKDFNNEADTPDNFQSRRPNTSFCFLDIRSPGLGDTAMYLCATSTGTTSGNTIYFGEGSWLTVV.